This T cell receptor beta chain is from a study of response to subunit inactivated influenza vaccine. General observations from the study: T cells newly recruited by each seasonal influenza vaccination are few, the authors suggested.

This clonotype was counted many times. Its antigen is unknown. Via MiXCR, TCRdb re-called the RT-PCR reads, giving one row per CDR3 protein. This table has roughly 160,000 distinct CDR3 sequences, under 13% appearing once. V trimming: 4 bases; J trimming: 0 bases; junction bases outside the gene matches: 7. The CDR3 runs 15 residues. CDR1 is DFQATT, CDR2 SNEGSKA, per germline (reference sequence). This TCR came from a man between 50 and 59 years old who received an inactivated influenza vaccine. The chain employs TRBV20-1 and TRBJ2-5, with TRBD2 matching 8 bases. This material consisted of non-naive T cells sorted from PBMCs, taken 35 to 45 days after vaccination. The CDR3 protein is CSATTSGAYQETQYF. The CDR3, as DNA: TGCAGTGCTACCACTAGCGGAGCATACCAAGAGACCCAGTACTTC.